Reported below is one T cell receptor beta chain. Its antigen is not known. Treatment of patients with chemo-refractory metastatic non-small-cell lung cancer consisted of focal radiation plus CTLA-4 blockade with ipilimumab. Assay used: immunoSEQ multiplex PCR; TCRdb lists only in-frame clones, some missing. The data show more than 95,000 clones, roughly 74% seen once. This sample is part of a study of radiotherapy plus CTLA-4 blockade in lung cancer. Study at large: Of the patients, roughly 20% showed objective responses and roughly 30% attained disease control.

Overall study findings and caveats: Among blood TCR repertoires after radiotherapy plus ipilimumab, tumor-derived clones expanded. The best prediction of response reportedly came from early blood T cell clone dynamics, with interferon-beta.

Germline assignment: CDR1 MNHEY and CDR2 SMNVEV (reference sequence). This CDR3 has 16 residues. J gave up 5 bases and V 5 bases, and 7 bases lay outside the gene matches. This chain joins TRBV27 and TRBJ2-5; 14 bases line up with TRBD2. Sequences were derived from peripheral blood, sampled from a patient treated with radiotherapy plus ipilimumab. The TCR originated in a human donor with non-small cell lung cancer who had a partial response to radiotherapy plus ipilimumab. The chain's CDR3 is CASSLGTSGSVETQYF. In nucleotides, the CDR3 is TGTGCCAGCAGTCTCGGGACTAGCGGGAGTGTGGAGACCCAGTACTTC.